A single sample is the source of the 8 T cell receptor beta chains below, sequenced in a study of T cell repertoires in cytomegalovirus infection. TCRdb itself ran the reads through MiXCR, one entry per CDR3 protein. The table records under 200,000 distinct CDR3 sequences, roughly 30% of them present only once. Sequencing was carried out using PBMCs. The receptors shown here come from a human donor in good health (CMV status not recorded). Some clones in this sample may be carry-over from other donors' samples.

This clonotype occurred a few times. The chain joins TRBV3-1 to TRBJ1-2, with a weak D call TRBD1 (5 bases). Looked up from germline, CDR1 is LGHDT and CDR2 is YNNKEL (reference sequence). V was pared by 6 bases and J by 8 bases, with 16 bases between. The CDR3 sequence is 13 residues long. CDR3: CASSLLGGGGYTF. In DNA, the CDR3 is TGTGCCAGCAGTCTCCTCGGGGGAGGAGGCTACACCTTC.

This clonotype appeared a few times. The chain combines TRBV3-1 with TRBJ1-1; 7 positions match TRBD1. Germline loops: CDR1 LGHDT, CDR2 YNNKEL (reference sequence). The V segment lost 0 bases and the J segment 4 bases; nucleotides outside the gene matches: 8. The CDR3 contains 16 residues. CDR3: CASSQDLRAGGTEAFF. The DNA for the CDR3 is TGTGCCAGCAGCCAAGATCTTCGGGCAGGGGGCACTGAAGCTTTCTTT.

The chain is built from TRBV2 and TRBJ1-1; TRBD1 matches at 9 bases. Losses at the gene ends were 11 bases for V and 4 bases for J; bases not matched to a gene: 11. The CDR3 spans 14 residues. CDR1 is SNHLY, CDR2 FYNNEI, per germline. The CDR3 nucleotides are TGTGCCGGTTCGGCGGACAGGGGTGGCACTGAAGCTTTCTTT. Its translation: CAGSADRGGTEAFF.

The chain uses TRBV7-3 and TRBJ2-1, with D hard to call. The CDR3 loop spans 12 amino acids. Germline V CDR1 and CDR2: SGHTA, FQGTGA. Trimming removed 8 bases at V and 9 bases at J, with 14 bases between. The DNA for the CDR3 is TGTGCCAGCGGCAGATCTACGGCTGAGCAGTTCTTC. It specifies CASGRSTAEQFF.

The chain carries TRBV7-9 and TRBJ2-7; D not resolved. The CDR3 has 14 residues. The germline gives CDR1 SEHNR, CDR2 FQNEAQ (reference sequence). V was shortened by 0 bases and J by 5 bases, with 11 bases between the two germline ends. The CDR3 nucleotides read TGTGCCAGCAGCTTAGCCCTCGCAATGGACGAGCAGTACTTC. Translation gives CASSLALAMDEQYF.

This clonotype was counted a few times. The chain links TRBV4-1 to TRBJ1-1, with D perhaps TRBD1 (6 bases). V was pared by 0 bases and J by 5 bases, with 16 bases between. The CDR3 extends over 16 amino acids. CDR1 MGHRA and CDR2 YSYEKL come from the germline V gene. The CDR3 DNA reads as TGCGCCAGCAGCCAAGATCCGGCAGGGGAGAATACTGAAGCTTTCTTT. This gives the protein CASSQDPAGENTEAFF.

This clonotype was seen only a few times. V gene TRBV5-1 combines with J gene TRBJ2-2; weak D call: TRBD1 (5 bases). The V and J ends lost 0 bases and 2 bases respectively, with 8 bases between them. Germline-derived CDR1 and CDR2 are SGHRS and YFSETQ. The CDR3 runs to 15 residues. The CDR3 nucleotides read TGCGCCAGCAGCTTGGGGACACATAACACCGGGGAGCTGTTTTTT. This gives the protein CASSLGTHNTGELFF.

This clonotype was seen only a few times. J is TRBJ2-7 and V is TRBV5-1; 8 bases are a match to TRBD2. Unmatched junction bases numbered 3, after V lost 7 bases and J lost 6 bases. Germline V gene sequence: CDR1 SGHRS, CDR2 YFSETQ. This CDR3 contains 11 residues. The CDR3 region is CASREGGEQYF. The CDR3 nucleotides are TGCGCCAGCCGGGAGGGCGGCGAGCAGTACTTC.